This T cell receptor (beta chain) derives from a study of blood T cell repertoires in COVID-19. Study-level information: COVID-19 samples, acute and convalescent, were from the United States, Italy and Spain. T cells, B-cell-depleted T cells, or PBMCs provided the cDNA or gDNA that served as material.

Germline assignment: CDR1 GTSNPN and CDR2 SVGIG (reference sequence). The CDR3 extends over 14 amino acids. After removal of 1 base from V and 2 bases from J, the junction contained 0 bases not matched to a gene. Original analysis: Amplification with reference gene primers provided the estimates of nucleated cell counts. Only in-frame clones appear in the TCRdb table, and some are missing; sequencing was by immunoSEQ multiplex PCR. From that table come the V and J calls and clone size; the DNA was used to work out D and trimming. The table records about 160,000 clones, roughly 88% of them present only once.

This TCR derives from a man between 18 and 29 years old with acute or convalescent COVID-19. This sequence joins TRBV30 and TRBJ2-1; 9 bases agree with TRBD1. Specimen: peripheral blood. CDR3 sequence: CAWSGTGAYNEQFF. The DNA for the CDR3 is TGTGCCTGGAGTGGGACAGGGGCCTACAATGAGCAGTTCTTC.